The following is a TCR beta chain sequence with its context. Its cognate antigen is unknown. The repertoire was sequenced with immunoSEQ multiplex PCR; TCRdb's copy has only in-frame clones and lacks some. The table shows 150,000 or so clones, with about 87% occurring only once. The data were taken from a study of T cell responses to AZD1222 COVID-19 vaccine. The V end was cut by 1 base, the J end by 3 bases, with 7 bases between. Germline CDR1 and CDR2: MGHRA and YSYEKL. The CDR3 runs to 14 residues. Study-level points and caveats: The donor group comprised mostly white British people and more females; the analysis possibly underestimated clonal diversity. The study sampled repertoires only after the peak T cell response.

The input for sequencing was peripheral blood, taken on day 0 of MenACWY control vaccination. The TCR comes from an adult in good health. This chain uses TRBV4-1 with TRBJ1-5; no clear D gene. CDR3 DNA: TGCGCCAGCAGCCAAGCCCAGGACAATCAGCCCCAGCATTTT. It translates to CASSQAQDNQPQHF.